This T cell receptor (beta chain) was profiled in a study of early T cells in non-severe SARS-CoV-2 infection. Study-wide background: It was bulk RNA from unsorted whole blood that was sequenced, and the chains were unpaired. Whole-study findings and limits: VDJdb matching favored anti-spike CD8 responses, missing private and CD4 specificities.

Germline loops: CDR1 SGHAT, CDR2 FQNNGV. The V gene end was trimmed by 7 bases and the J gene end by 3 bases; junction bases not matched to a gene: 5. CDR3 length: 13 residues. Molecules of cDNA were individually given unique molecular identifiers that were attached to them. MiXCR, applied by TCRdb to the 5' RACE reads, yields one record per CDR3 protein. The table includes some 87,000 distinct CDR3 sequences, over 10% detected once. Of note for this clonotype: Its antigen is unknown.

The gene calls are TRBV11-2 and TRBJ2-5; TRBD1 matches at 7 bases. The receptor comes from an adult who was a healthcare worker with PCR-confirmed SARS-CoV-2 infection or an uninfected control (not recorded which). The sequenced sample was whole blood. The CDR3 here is CASNRQGKETQYF. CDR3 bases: TGTGCCAGCAACAGACAGGGAAAAGAGACCCAGTACTTC.